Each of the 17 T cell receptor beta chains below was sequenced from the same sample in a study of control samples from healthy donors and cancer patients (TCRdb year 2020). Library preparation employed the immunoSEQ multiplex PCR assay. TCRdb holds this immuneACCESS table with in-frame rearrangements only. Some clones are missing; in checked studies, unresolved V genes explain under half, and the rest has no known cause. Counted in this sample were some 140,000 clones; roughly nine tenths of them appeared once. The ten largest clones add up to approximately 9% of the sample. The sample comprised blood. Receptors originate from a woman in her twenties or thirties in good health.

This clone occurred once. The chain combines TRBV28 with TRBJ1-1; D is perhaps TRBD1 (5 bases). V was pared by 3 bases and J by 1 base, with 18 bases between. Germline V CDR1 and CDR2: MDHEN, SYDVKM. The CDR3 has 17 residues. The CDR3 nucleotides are TGTGCCAGCAGTTTCTTTGGACCCGGGGGGAAGAACACTGAAGCTTTCTTT. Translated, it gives CASSFFGPGGKNTEAFF.

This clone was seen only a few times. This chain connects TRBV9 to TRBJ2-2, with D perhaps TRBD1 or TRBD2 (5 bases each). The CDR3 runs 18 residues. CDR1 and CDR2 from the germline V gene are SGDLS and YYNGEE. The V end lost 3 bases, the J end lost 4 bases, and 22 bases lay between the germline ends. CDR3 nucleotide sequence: TGTGCCAGCAGCGGAGCCCCCGTAGGGAATGGGGGCACCGGGGAGCTGTTTTTT. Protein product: CASSGAPVGNGGTGELFF.

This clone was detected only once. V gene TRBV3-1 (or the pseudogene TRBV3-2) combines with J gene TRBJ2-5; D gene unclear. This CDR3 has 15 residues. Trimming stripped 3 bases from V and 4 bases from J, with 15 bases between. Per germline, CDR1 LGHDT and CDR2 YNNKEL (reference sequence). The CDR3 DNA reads TGTGCCAGCAGCCATGGGGTAGGCCCCCCAGAGACCCAGTACTTC. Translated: CASSHGVGPPETQYF.

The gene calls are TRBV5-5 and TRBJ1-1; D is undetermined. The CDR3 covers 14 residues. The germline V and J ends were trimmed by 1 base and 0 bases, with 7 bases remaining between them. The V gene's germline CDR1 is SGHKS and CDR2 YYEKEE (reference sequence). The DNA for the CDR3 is TGTGCCAGCAGCTTGACCCCGGTGAACACTGAAGCTTTCTTT. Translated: CASSLTPVNTEAFF. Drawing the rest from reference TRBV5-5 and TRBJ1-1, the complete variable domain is DAGVTQSPTHLIKTRGQQVTLRCSPISGHKSVSWYQQVLGQGPQFIFQYYEKEERGRGNFPDRFSARQFPNYSSELNVNALLLGDSALYLCASSLTPVNTEAFFGQGTRLTVV.

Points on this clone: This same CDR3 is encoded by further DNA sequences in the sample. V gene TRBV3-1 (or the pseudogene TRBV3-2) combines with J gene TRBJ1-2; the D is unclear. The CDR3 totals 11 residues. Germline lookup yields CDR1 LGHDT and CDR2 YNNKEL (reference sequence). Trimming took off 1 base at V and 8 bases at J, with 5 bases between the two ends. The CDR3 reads CASSQGYGYTF. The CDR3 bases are TGTGCCAGCAGCCAAGGGTACGGCTACACCTTC.

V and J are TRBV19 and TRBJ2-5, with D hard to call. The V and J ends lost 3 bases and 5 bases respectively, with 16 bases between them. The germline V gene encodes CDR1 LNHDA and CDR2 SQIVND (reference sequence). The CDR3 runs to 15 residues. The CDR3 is CASSISQLRRETQYF. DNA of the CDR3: TGTGCCAGTAGTATTTCTCAGCTTCGCCGGGAGACCCAGTACTTC.

The CDR3 DNA sequence: TGTGCCAGCACCTATTATGGACTAGCGGGATTCGGTGAGCAGTTCTTC. This encodes CASTYYGLAGFGEQFF. V is TRBV5-6 and J is TRBJ2-1; 12 bases align to TRBD2. Germline V gene lookup returns CDR1 SGHDT and CDR2 YYEEEE. V shed 6 bases and J 9 bases; nucleotides not matched to a gene: 13. This CDR3 is built from 16 residues. The whole variable domain, filled in from reference TRBV5-6 and TRBJ2-1, reads DAGVTQSPTHLIKTRGQQVTLRCSPKSGHDTVSWYQQALGQGPQFIFQYYEEEERQRGNFPDRFSGHQFPNYSSELNVNALLLGDSALYLCASTYYGLAGFGEQFFGPGTRLTVL.

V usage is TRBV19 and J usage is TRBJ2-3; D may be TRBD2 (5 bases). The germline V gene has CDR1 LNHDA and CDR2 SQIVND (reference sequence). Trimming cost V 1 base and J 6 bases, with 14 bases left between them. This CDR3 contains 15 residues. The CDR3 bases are TGTGCCAGTAGTATAGGGGGAGCTAGCAGGGATACGCAGTATTTT. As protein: CASSIGGASRDTQYF.

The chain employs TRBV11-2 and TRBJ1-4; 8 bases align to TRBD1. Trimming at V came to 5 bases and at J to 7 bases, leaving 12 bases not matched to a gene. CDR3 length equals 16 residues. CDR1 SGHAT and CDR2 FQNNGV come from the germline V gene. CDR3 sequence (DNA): TGTGCCAGCAGCACCTCAAGGACAGGGAGGGGTGAAAAACTGTTTTTT. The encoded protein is CASSTSRTGRGEKLFF.

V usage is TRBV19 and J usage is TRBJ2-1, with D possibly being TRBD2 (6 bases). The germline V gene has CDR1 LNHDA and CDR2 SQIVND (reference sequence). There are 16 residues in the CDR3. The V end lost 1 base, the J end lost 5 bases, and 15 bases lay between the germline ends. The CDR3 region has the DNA TGTGCCAGTAGTATAGTTGCCCGGGAGCAGAACAATGAGCAGTTCTTC. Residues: CASSIVAREQNNEQFF.

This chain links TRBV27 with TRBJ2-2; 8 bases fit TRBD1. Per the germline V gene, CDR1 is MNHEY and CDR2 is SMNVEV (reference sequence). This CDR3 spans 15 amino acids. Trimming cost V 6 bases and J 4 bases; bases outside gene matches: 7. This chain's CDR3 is CASSHRQGTTGELFF. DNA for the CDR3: TGTGCCAGCAGCCACCGACAGGGGACCACCGGGGAGCTGTTTTTT.

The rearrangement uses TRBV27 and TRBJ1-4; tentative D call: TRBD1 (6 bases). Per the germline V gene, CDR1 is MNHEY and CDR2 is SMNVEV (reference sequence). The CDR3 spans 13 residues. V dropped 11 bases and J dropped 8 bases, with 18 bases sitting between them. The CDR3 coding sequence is TGTGCCTCGCGTCGAACAGGGTACGAAAAACTGTTTTTT. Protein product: CASRRTGYEKLFF.

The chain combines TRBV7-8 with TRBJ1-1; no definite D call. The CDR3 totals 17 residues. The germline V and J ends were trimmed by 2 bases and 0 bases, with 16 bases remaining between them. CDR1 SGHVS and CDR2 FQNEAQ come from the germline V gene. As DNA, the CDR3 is TGTGCCAGCAGCTTATATTTTCGGCAGACCTTGAACACTGAAGCTTTCTTT. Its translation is CASSLYFRQTLNTEAFF.

The CDR3 DNA reads TGTGCCAGCAGTTCCTCCGGGACTAGCGGAGCCGGCGGGCAGTTCTTC. Amino acid sequence: CASSSSGTSGAGGQFF. J is TRBJ2-1 and V is TRBV28, with TRBD2 matching 11 bases. The V gene end was trimmed by 4 bases and the J gene end by 12 bases; junction bases not matched to a gene: 14. CDR1 and CDR2 from the germline V gene are MDHEN and SYDVKM. This CDR3 is 16 amino acids long.

CDR3 residues: CASTSAKRQETQYF. CDR3 DNA: TGTGCCAGCACCTCGGCGAAACGCCAAGAGACCCAGTACTTC. The V gene is TRBV2, the J gene TRBJ2-5; D uncertain. From germline, CDR1 is SNHLY and CDR2 FYNNEI. The CDR3 is 14 residues long. V lost 7 bases and J 1 base, leaving 13 bases between the germline ends. Looking up the rest from reference TRBV2 and TRBJ2-5 gives the full variable domain: EPEVTQTPSHQVTQMGQEVILRCVPISNHLYFYWYRQILGQKVEFLVSFYNNEISEKSEIFDDQFSVERPDGSNFTLKIRSTKLEDSAMYFCASTSAKRQETQYFGPGTRLLVL.

The CDR3 reads CASRTGGQGSYEQYF. In nucleotides, the CDR3 is TGTGCCAGCCGCACTGGAGGCCAGGGGTCCTACGAGCAGTACTTC. The V and J genes are TRBV6-5 and TRBJ2-7; maybe TRBD1 (6 bases). CDR1 and CDR2 from the germline V gene are MNHEY and SVGAGI. The CDR3 is 15 amino acids. Between the trimmed V and J ends, which lost 8 bases and 1 base, there was a span of 18 bases.

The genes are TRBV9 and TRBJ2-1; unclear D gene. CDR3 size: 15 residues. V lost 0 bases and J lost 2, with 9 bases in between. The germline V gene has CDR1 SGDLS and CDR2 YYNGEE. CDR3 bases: TGTGCCAGCAGCGTAGTATCCCGACCCTACAATGAGCAGTTCTTC. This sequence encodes CASSVVSRPYNEQFF.